The rows below give T cell receptor beta chains drawn from one sample of a study of T cells in tuberculosis. Only in-frame clones appear in the TCRdb table, and some are missing; sequencing was by immunoSEQ multiplex PCR. The table includes about 35,000 clones, under 95% detected once. Sequencing was performed on PBMCs. These receptors were obtained from a donor aged 10 to 29 with latent tuberculosis or without tuberculosis infection. Some clones in this sample may be carry-over from other donors' samples. Both conserved end residues are part of each CDR3. Each record gives: V gene, D gene, clone size, J gene, CDR3 DNA, CDR3 protein. D genes are given only for firm matches. Some rows mark clone size as missing; the rest say once, few, many or name a class of expanded clone.

V: TRBV4-1; D: -; size: -; J: TRBJ1-3; DNA: TGCGCCAGCAGCCAATACAGGGCTGGAAACACCATATATTTT; CDR3: CASSQYRAGNTIYF
V: TRBV5-6; D: -; size: -; J: TRBJ2-7; DNA: TGTGCCAGCAATCCTGGCGGAAGGTACGAGCAGTACTTC; CDR3: CASNPGGRYEQYF
V: TRBV7-6; D: TRBD2; size: -; J: TRBJ2-2; DNA: TGTGCCAGCAGCCGGGACTACTTCAACACCGGGGAGCTGTTTTTT; CDR3: CASSRDYFNTGELFF
V: TRBV5-6; D: -; size: once; J: TRBJ2-7; DNA: TGTGCCAGCAGCTTGTCTCCAGGGGTCTACGAGCAGTACTTC; CDR3: CASSLSPGVYEQYF
V: TRBV7-9; D: -; size: -; J: TRBJ1-2; DNA: TGTGCCAGCAACTCCCCCGGGGGGAACTATGGCTACACCTTC; CDR3: CASNSPGGNYGYTF
V: TRBV2; D: -; size: -; J: TRBJ1-1; DNA: TGTGCCAGCCATTCGGGGGGCAAGCGGGGCACTGAAGCTTTCTTT; CDR3: CASHSGGKRGTEAFF
V: TRBV6-1; D: TRBD1; size: -; J: TRBJ1-5; DNA: TGTGCCAGCAGGACAGGGGGCTTGGTTCAGCCCCAGCATTTT; CDR3: CASRTGGLVQPQHF
V: TRBV11-2; D: -; size: -; J: TRBJ2-3; DNA: TGTGCCAGCAGCTTGAACGGGGGGCTTGTCCTGGGAGGTACAGATACGCAGTATTTT; CDR3: CASSLNGGLVLGGTDTQYF
V: TRBV7-9; D: -; size: -; J: TRBJ1-2; DNA: TGTGCCAGCAGCTCCGACGGGGTCTCCTATGGCTACACCTTC; CDR3: CASSSDGVSYGYTF
V: TRBV6-5; D: -; size: -; J: TRBJ1-1; DNA: TGTGCCAGCAGTTCTGAAGGGGCGAACACTGAAGCTTTCTTT; CDR3: CASSSEGANTEAFF
V: TRBV2; D: -; size: few; J: TRBJ2-7; DNA: TGTGCCAGCAGTGATGACAGATCCTACGAGCAGTACTTC; CDR3: CASSDDRSYEQYF
V: TRBV19; D: -; size: -; J: TRBJ2-7; DNA: TGTGCCAGTAGTATAGCGGGCGGGACAGCCAGCTACGAGCAGTACTTC; CDR3: CASSIAGGTASYEQYF
V: TRBV5-1; D: TRBD2; size: -; J: TRBJ2-1; DNA: TGCGCCAGCAGCTTTTTAAGGACTAGTGAGGACAATGAGCAGTTCTTC; CDR3: CASSFLRTSEDNEQFF
V: TRBV5-1; D: TRBD1; size: once; J: TRBJ1-2; DNA: TGCGCCAGCAGCCCGGGGACAGCGGATGGCTACACCTTC; CDR3: CASSPGTADGYTF
V: TRBV10-2; D: TRBD1; size: -; J: TRBJ1-1; DNA: TGCGCCAGCAGAACGGGACAGGGGTATACTGAAGCTTTCTTT; CDR3: CASRTGQGYTEAFF
V: TRBV5-8; D: -; size: -; J: TRBJ1-3; DNA: TGTGCCAGCAGCTTAAGGGGTGGAAACACCATATATTTT; CDR3: CASSLRGGNTIYF
V: TRBV27; D: -; size: -; J: TRBJ1-1; DNA: TGTGCCAGCAGTATAAGCGCGGGGAACACTGAAGCTTTCTTT; CDR3: CASSISAGNTEAFF
V: TRBV9; D: -; size: -; J: TRBJ2-2; DNA: TGTGCCAGCAGCGTAGGGCAGATCTCCACCGGGGAGCTGTTTTTT; CDR3: CASSVGQISTGELFF
V: TRBV6-1; D: -; size: once; J: TRBJ2-3; DNA: TGTGCCAGCAGTGACGGGGGAGAGACAGATACGCAGTATTTT; CDR3: CASSDGGETDTQYF
V: TRBV9; D: -; size: few; J: TRBJ1-6; DNA: TGTGCCAGCAGCTCGACAATCAATTCACCCCTCCACTTT; CDR3: CASSSTINSPLHF
V: TRBV20-1; D: -; size: -; J: TRBJ1-5; DNA: TGCAGTGCAGGGGTCGGGCAGCCCCAGCATTTT; CDR3: CSAGVGQPQHF
V: TRBV9; D: TRBD1; size: -; J: TRBJ1-1; DNA: TGTGCCAGCAGCGTCGGGACAGGGGTTGACACTGAAGCTTTCTTT; CDR3: CASSVGTGVDTEAFF
V: TRBV6-4; D: TRBD2; size: -; J: TRBJ2-1; DNA: TGTGCCAGCAGTGACTCGCTTTCGACTAGCATCCATGAGCAGTTCTTC; CDR3: CASSDSLSTSIHEQFF
V: TRBV7-9; D: -; size: -; J: TRBJ1-4; DNA: TGTGCCAGCAGGGACAACGCGCCGAATGAAAAACTGTTTTTT; CDR3: CASRDNAPNEKLFF
V: TRBV10-2; D: -; size: -; J: TRBJ1-5; DNA: TGCGCCAGCAGTGAACAACAGGGAGGGCTGCCCCAGCATTTT; CDR3: CASSEQQGGLPQHF
V: TRBV18; D: -; size: -; J: TRBJ2-7; DNA: TGTGCCAGCTCACCCCCGGGCAGGGGAGAATCCTACGAGCAGTACTTC; CDR3: CASSPPGRGESYEQYF
V: TRBV9; D: -; size: -; J: TRBJ2-4; DNA: TGTGCCAGCAGCGTAGAGGTGGACAGAGGCATTCAGTACTTC; CDR3: CASSVEVDRGIQYF
V: TRBV19; D: -; size: once; J: TRBJ2-7; DNA: TGTGCCAGTAGTATAGTCATCCGGAGCTCCTACGAGCAGTACTTC; CDR3: CASSIVIRSSYEQYF
V: TRBV5-8; D: -; size: -; J: TRBJ2-7; DNA: TGTGCCAGCAGCTTGGAATTTGGCAGATTCTACGAGCAGTACTTC; CDR3: CASSLEFGRFYEQYF
V: TRBV2; D: -; size: -; J: TRBJ1-4; DNA: TGTGCCAGCACGGGTGGGGGGACAACTAATGAAAAACTGTTTTTT; CDR3: CASTGGGTTNEKLFF
V: TRBV27; D: TRBD2; size: -; J: TRBJ2-7; DNA: TGTGCCAGCGGTCTTAGCGGGGGGAAGGACGAGCAGTACTTC; CDR3: CASGLSGGKDEQYF
V: TRBV30; D: -; size: -; J: TRBJ2-7; DNA: TGTGCCTGGAGTGCTCCCCTGGCAGAAACCTACGAGCAGTACTTC; CDR3: CAWSAPLAETYEQYF